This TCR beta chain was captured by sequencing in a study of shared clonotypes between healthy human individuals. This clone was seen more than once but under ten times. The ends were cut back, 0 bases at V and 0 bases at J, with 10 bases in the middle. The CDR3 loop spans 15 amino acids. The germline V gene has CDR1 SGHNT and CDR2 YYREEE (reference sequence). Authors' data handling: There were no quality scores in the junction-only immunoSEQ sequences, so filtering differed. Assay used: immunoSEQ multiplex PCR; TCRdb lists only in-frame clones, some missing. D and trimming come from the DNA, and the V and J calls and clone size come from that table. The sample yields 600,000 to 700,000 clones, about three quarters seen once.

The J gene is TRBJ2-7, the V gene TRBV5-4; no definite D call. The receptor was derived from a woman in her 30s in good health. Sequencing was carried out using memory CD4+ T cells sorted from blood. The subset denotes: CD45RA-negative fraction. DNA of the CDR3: TGTGCCAGCAGCTTGGGTGGTCGACACTCCTACGAGCAGTACTTC. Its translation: CASSLGGRHSYEQYF.